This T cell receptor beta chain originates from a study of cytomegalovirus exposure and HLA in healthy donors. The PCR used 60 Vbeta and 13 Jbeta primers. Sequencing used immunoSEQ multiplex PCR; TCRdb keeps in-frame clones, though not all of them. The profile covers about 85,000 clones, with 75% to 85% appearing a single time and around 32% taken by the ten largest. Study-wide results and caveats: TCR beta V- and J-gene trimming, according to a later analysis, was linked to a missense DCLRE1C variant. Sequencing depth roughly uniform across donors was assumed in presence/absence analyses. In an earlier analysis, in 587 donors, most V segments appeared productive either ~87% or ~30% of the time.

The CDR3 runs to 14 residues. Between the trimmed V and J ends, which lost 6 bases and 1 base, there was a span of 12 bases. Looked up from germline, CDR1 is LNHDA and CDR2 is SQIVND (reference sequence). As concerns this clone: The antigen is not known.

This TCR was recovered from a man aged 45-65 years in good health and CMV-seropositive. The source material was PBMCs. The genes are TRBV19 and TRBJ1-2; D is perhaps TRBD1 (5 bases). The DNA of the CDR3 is TGTGCCAGTAGGAACCAGGGACTTAACTATGGCTACACCTTC. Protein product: CASRNQGLNYGYTF.